This is a list of T cell receptor beta chains from one sample in a study of identical twins. One entry per CDR3 protein results from TCRdb running MiXCR on the 5' RACE reads. Counted here are approximately 1.8 million distinct CDR3 sequences, about 30% occurring once; the ten biggest clones make up about 0.25%. Sequencing input: cord blood. Receptor source: a newborn girl in good health. Both conserved end residues are part of each CDR3. A D gene is named only where the DNA matches it firmly. Size values are once, few and many counts, or a class for expanded clones, and some rows have none.

v_call,d_call,j_call,clone_size,cdr3_nt,cdr3_aa
TRBV20-1,NA,TRBJ1-5,NA,TGCAGTGCTAGAGGACCGGGAACAAATCAGCCCCAGCATTTT,CSARGPGTNQPQHF
TRBV5-1,NA,TRBJ2-5,few,TGCGCCAGCAGCTTGACCGGGTCGGGAGAGACCCAGTACTTC,CASSLTGSGETQYF
TRBV27,TRBD1,TRBJ2-1,NA,TGTGCCAGCAGTTTAAGGAGGTCCAGGGGGTACAATGAGCAGTTCTTC,CASSLRRSRGYNEQFF
TRBV27,NA,TRBJ1-6,few,TGTGCCAGCAGTTTATGGATACCAGGGGAGGAGAGGGGTAATTCACCCCTCCACTTT,CASSLWIPGEERGNSPLHF
TRBV6-1,NA,TRBJ2-1,many,TGTGCCAGCAGTGAAGACCTGAGCTCCTACAATGAGCAGTTCTTC,CASSEDLSSYNEQFF
TRBV4-2,NA,TRBJ2-1,few,TGTGCCAGCAGCCAAGGGTGTCGGGACAATGAGCAGTTCTTC,CASSQGCRDNEQFF
TRBV13,TRBD1,TRBJ1-1,few,TGTGCCAGCAGCTTATACGGGACAGGGTTGAACACTGAAGCTTTCTTT,CASSLYGTGLNTEAFF
TRBV2,TRBD1,TRBJ1-1,NA,TGTGCCAGCAGTGTGGACAGGGCCCTTAACACTGAAGCTTTCTTT,CASSVDRALNTEAFF
TRBV20-1,NA,TRBJ2-7,many,TGCAGTGCTAGAGATCCAGCCCCCTACGAGCAGTACTTC,CSARDPAPYEQYF
TRBV6-1,TRBD1,TRBJ1-1,few,TGTGCCAGCAGTGGAACAGGGGAAACTGAAGCTTTCTTT,CASSGTGETEAFF
TRBV12-3/TRBV12-4,NA,TRBJ2-7,few,TGTGCCAGCAGTTACCGGCCCAGGACCAAATCGGGCTACGAGCAGTACTTC,CASSYRPRTKSGYEQYF
TRBV7-9,TRBD2,TRBJ2-7,once,TGTGCCAGCAGCATACTAGGTTATAGCGGGGCCTCCTACGAGCAGTACTTC,CASSILGYSGASYEQYF
TRBV28,TRBD2,TRBJ2-7,NA,TGTGCCAGCAGTGCCCATACTAGCGGGAGCTACGGGCAGTACTTC,CASSAHTSGSYGQYF
TRBV20-1,NA,TRBJ1-6,NA,TGCAGTGCTGGAGATCCATTTGGGGGGGGGCAGGGTTCACCCCTCCACTTT,CSAGDPFGGGQGSPLHF
TRBV29-1,NA,TRBJ1-1,NA,TGCAGCGTTGTACGCTTGGGGGAGAACACTGAAGCTTTCTTT,CSVVRLGENTEAFF
TRBV5-1,NA,TRBJ1-6,NA,TGCGCCAGCAGCTTGGGAACAGGGTTAAATTCACCCCTCCACTTT,CASSLGTGLNSPLHF
TRBV24-1,TRBD1,TRBJ2-5,NA,TGTGCCACCAGTGACCCAACCGGGACAGAGGAGACCCAGTACTTC,CATSDPTGTEETQYF
TRBV11-2,NA,TRBJ2-3,few,TGTGCCAGCAGCCCTATCCGGACTTTCACAGATACGCAGTATTTT,CASSPIRTFTDTQYF
TRBV24-1,NA,TRBJ2-7,few,TGTGCCACCAGTGATTGGACAGAGTACGAGCAGTACTTC,CATSDWTEYEQYF
TRBV10-3,NA,TRBJ1-1,few,TGTGCCATCAGTGAGCGACAGGAGAACACTGAAGCTTTCTTT,CAISERQENTEAFF
TRBV6-6,TRBD2,TRBJ2-3,NA,TGTGCCAGCAGTCGCCCGCGGGGGAGCGGGGCAGATACGCAGTATTTT,CASSRPRGSGADTQYF
TRBV29-1,NA,TRBJ2-7,few,TGCAACCGGACAGTCGGCGAGCAGTACTTC,CNRTVGEQYF
TRBV7-6,NA,TRBJ2-5,NA,TGTGCCAGCAGCTTAGCGACACCGTACCAAGAGACCCAGTACTTC,CASSLATPYQETQYF
TRBV6-5,TRBD2,TRBJ2-1,NA,TGTGCCAGCAGTTCCCGTGGTAGCGGGTACTCCTACAATGAGCAGTTCTTC,CASSSRGSGYSYNEQFF
TRBV14,NA,TRBJ2-5,NA,TGTGCCAGCAGCCACGATGGTTTCTACCAGCGAAGCGAAGAGACCCAGTACTTC,CASSHDGFYQRSEETQYF
TRBV24-1,NA,TRBJ1-1,NA,TGTGCCACCAGTGATTCCTGGAACACTGAAGCTTTCTTT,CATSDSWNTEAFF
TRBV15,NA,TRBJ1-5,NA,TGTGCCACCAGCAGTAGACTCAATCAGCCCCAGCATTTT,CATSSRLNQPQHF
TRBV7-2,NA,TRBJ2-5,NA,TGTGCCAGCAGCTTAGTCGGAACGACGAAAAAAGAGACCCAGTACTTC,CASSLVGTTKKETQYF
TRBV5-1,TRBD1,TRBJ2-3,many,TGCGCCAGCAGCTTGGCGACAGGGGGGACAGATACGCAGTATTTT,CASSLATGGTDTQYF
TRBV27,TRBD2,TRBJ2-1,NA,TGTGCCAGCAGTTTGGGCGGGGGATCCGGTTACAATGAGCAGTTCTTC,CASSLGGGSGYNEQFF
TRBV20-1,TRBD2,TRBJ2-7,NA,TGCAGTGCTAGACCTCGGACTAGCGGGAGTGATGAGCAGTACTTC,CSARPRTSGSDEQYF
TRBV7-2,NA,TRBJ2-3,many,TGTGCCAGCAGCTTAATGAGCGTGATCTCGGATACGCAGTATTTT,CASSLMSVISDTQYF
TRBV29-1,NA,TRBJ2-1,few,TGCAGCGTTTACAGGCTCTCCTACAATGAGCAGTTCTTC,CSVYRLSYNEQFF
TRBV6-6,TRBD2,TRBJ2-7,NA,TGTGCCAGCAGTCGGACTAGCGGGAGGGCCCACTACGAGCAGTACTTC,CASSRTSGRAHYEQYF
TRBV20-1,NA,TRBJ2-7,NA,TGCAGTGCTAGAGATCAAGGTTCCGGCTCCTACGAGCAGTACTTC,CSARDQGSGSYEQYF
TRBV2,TRBD1,TRBJ1-2,NA,TGTGCCAGCAGCTTAGACCGGGACAGGGTCTATGGCTACACCTTC,CASSLDRDRVYGYTF
TRBV20-1,NA,TRBJ2-4,NA,TGCAGTGCTAGAGAAGGAACCTTAGCCAAAAACATTCAGTACTTC,CSAREGTLAKNIQYF
TRBV20-1,TRBD1,TRBJ1-5,NA,TGCAGTGCTAGCATTCCAGGGGGAAGCAATCAGCCCCAGCATTTT,CSASIPGGSNQPQHF
TRBV29-1,TRBD1,TRBJ2-1,few,TGCAGCGTTTACAGGGGATTAGGCTACAATGAGCAGTTCTTC,CSVYRGLGYNEQFF
TRBV10-2,NA,TRBJ2-3,few,TGCGCCAGCAGTGAGTCTCTAACGGGGGTTAGCACAGATACGCAGTATTTT,CASSESLTGVSTDTQYF
TRBV7-2,NA,TRBJ2-3,many,TGTGCCAGCAGCTTATATCGAGATACGCAGTATTTT,CASSLYRDTQYF
TRBV2,NA,TRBJ2-1,NA,TGTGCCAGCAGTTTCCAGAAGAATGAGCAGTTCTTC,CASSFQKNEQFF
TRBV7-9,NA,TRBJ2-5,few,TGTGCCAGCAGCTTATTTCGTTCAGATGCCGGGAAGACCCAGTACTTC,CASSLFRSDAGKTQYF
TRBV2,NA,TRBJ2-1,NA,TGTGCCAGCATTATGATGAGCCCCTACAATGAGCAGTTCTTC,CASIMMSPYNEQFF
TRBV20-1,TRBD2,TRBJ2-3,NA,TGCAGTGCTAGAGATCCTCGCGGGAGTGCAGATACGCAGTATTTT,CSARDPRGSADTQYF
TRBV20-1,NA,TRBJ1-5,NA,TGCAGTGCCACGGGCAGGGAAGGCAATCAGCCCCAGCATTTT,CSATGREGNQPQHF
TRBV7-2,NA,TRBJ1-1,NA,TGTGCCAGCAGCTTATTCGCAGCCACTATGGCTTTCTTT,CASSLFAATMAFF